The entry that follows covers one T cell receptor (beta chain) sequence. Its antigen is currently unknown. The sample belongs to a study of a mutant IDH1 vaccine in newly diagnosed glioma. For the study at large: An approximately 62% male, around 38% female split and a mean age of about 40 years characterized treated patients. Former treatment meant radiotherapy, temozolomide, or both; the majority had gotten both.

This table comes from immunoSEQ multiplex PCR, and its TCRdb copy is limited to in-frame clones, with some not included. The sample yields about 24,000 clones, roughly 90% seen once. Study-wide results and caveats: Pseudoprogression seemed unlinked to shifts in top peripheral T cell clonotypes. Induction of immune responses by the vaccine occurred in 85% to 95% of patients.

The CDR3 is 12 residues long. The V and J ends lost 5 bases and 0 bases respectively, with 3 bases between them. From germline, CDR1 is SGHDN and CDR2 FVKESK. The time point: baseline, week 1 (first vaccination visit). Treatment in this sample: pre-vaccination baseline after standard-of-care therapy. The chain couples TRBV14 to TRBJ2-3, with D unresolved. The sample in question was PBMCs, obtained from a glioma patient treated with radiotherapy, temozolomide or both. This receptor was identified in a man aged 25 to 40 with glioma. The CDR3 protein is CASSFSTDTQYF. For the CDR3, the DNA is TGTGCCAGCAGCTTTAGCACAGATACGCAGTATTTT. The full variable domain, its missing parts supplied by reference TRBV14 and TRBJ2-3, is EAGVTQFPSHSVIEKGQTVTLRCDPISGHDNLYWYRRVMGKEIKFLLHFVKESKQDESGMPNNRFLAERTGGTYSTLKVQPAELEDSGVYFCASSFSTDTQYFGPGTRLTVL.